One sample yielded the 15 T cell receptor beta chains listed below, sequenced in a study of cytomegalovirus exposure and HLA in healthy donors (dated by TCRdb to about 2017). Receptors were amplified or captured by the immunoSEQ multiplex PCR assay. A mixture of 60 forward primers for TCR Vbeta segments and 13 reverse primers for TCR Jbeta segments was used in the multiplex PCR. In TCRdb, the immuneACCESS table is reduced to in-frame sequences with V and J assigned. These tables do not hold every clone; where another copy was compared, an unresolved V gene accounts for under half, and the others remain unexplained. The sample table shows some 84,000 clones, and roughly 61% are seen once. The top ten constitute approximately 15% of the sample. Sequencing input: PBMCs. The origin of the receptors is a woman aged 35 to 49 in good health and CMV-seropositive.

This clone was counted once. This chain joins TRBV10-3 and TRBJ2-1; the D gene is possibly TRBD2 (7 bases). Trimming shortened V by 11 bases and J by 4 bases, and 18 bases separated the two germline ends. The CDR3 totals 14 residues. CDR1 is ENHRY and CDR2 is SYGVKD in the germline V gene. The CDR3 region has the DNA TGTGCCGGGGGCGGGGGAGGGTTATACAATGAGCAGTTCTTC. This codes for CAGGGGGLYNEQFF.

The chain has TRBV7-2 and TRBJ1-2; no clear D. Per germline, CDR1 SGHTA and CDR2 FQGNSA. The CDR3 is 13 amino acids. The V end was cut by 6 bases, the J end by 10 bases, with 18 bases between. The CDR3 is CASSASVSSAYTF. The CDR3 nucleotides are TGTGCCAGCAGTGCATCCGTATCGAGTGCCTACACCTTC.

The V and J genes are TRBV28 and TRBJ2-1, with TRBD1 matching 7 bases. The CDR3 contains 15 residues. Trimming removed 5 bases from V and 4 bases from J; junction bases left unmatched: 8. CDR1 MDHEN and CDR2 SYDVKM come from the germline V gene. The CDR3: CASSPWTGPYNEQFF. Here the CDR3 DNA reads TGTGCCAGCAGTCCCTGGACAGGTCCTTACAATGAGCAGTTCTTC.

The V call is TRBV5-1, the J call TRBJ1-2, with 7 positions matching TRBD1. This CDR3 region has 14 residues. Germline assignment: CDR1 SGHRS and CDR2 YFSETQ. V shed 0 bases and J 8 bases; nucleotides not matched to a gene: 7. The CDR3, as DNA: TGCGCCAGCAGCTTGGCCACAGGGGATGGAGGCTACACCTTC. Translated: CASSLATGDGGYTF.

This clone was detected once. The rearrangement uses TRBV19 and TRBJ1-5; 7 bases match TRBD1. J gave up 6 bases and V 5 bases, and 10 bases lay outside the gene matches. Germline lookup yields CDR1 LNHDA and CDR2 SQIVND (reference sequence). The CDR3 is 15 amino acids. The CDR3 loop is CASSPGTALRQPQHF. In DNA form, the CDR3 reads TGTGCCAGTAGTCCGGGGACAGCCCTGCGTCAGCCCCAGCATTTT.

In this sample, this clone turned up a few times. This chain connects TRBV2 to TRBJ1-1; D not resolved. Trimming shortened V by 9 bases and J by 1 base, and 12 bases separated the two germline ends. CDR1 and CDR2 (germline): SNHLY, FYNNEI. This CDR3 comprises 13 residues. The CDR3 loop reads CASHQRPNTEAFF. In DNA form, the CDR3 reads TGTGCCAGTCACCAGCGACCGAACACTGAAGCTTTCTTT.

The V gene is TRBV28, the J gene TRBJ1-4, with 8 positions matching TRBD1. The length of the CDR3 is 13 residues. Germline CDR1 reads MDHEN; CDR2 reads SYDVKM. Trimming at V came to 5 bases and at J to 7 bases, leaving 3 bases not matched to a gene. The CDR3 DNA reads as TGTGCCAGCAGTAACACAGGGGGTGAAAAACTGTTTTTT. Translation: CASSNTGGEKLFF.

This sequence joins TRBV11-2 and TRBJ1-1; 7 bases fit TRBD1. There are 14 residues in the CDR3. The ends lost 5 bases at V and 1 base at J; junction bases unmatched: 4. In germline, CDR1 is SGHAT, CDR2 FQNNGV. CDR3 in DNA: TGTGCCAGCAGCCCGACAGGGCCGAACACTGAAGCTTTCTTT. Its translation: CASSPTGPNTEAFF.

Only a few counts were recorded for this clone. It is unclear where the CDR3 begins or ends on the DNA, so no DNA is shown, and the CDR3 is as TCRdb lists it. The chain employs TRBV9 and TRBJ2-1; TRBD2 was called by the table and not checked on the DNA. Termini included, the CDR3 measures 14 amino acids. Looked up from germline, CDR1 is SGDLS and CDR2 is YYNGEE. CDR3 sequence reads: CASSVDTSVLEQFF.

The table lists this clone with a few counts. The chain combines TRBV5-1 with TRBJ1-3; 8 bases fit TRBD1. Germline trimming cut 0 bases from V and 4 bases from J; bases unmatched to any gene: 12. This CDR3 is 18 amino acids long. CDR1 and CDR2 (germline): SGHRS, YFSETQ. CDR3 in DNA: TGCGCCAGCAGCTTGGACCCGACAGGGGCGGCCGGCGGAAACACCATATATTTT. Protein: CASSLDPTGAAGGNTIYF.

CDR3 sequence (DNA): TGTGCCAGCAGCCCCGTTGTGGGGCTCATGAACACTGAAGCTTTCTTT. It codes for CASSPVVGLMNTEAFF. The chain links TRBV7-7 to TRBJ1-1; D is possibly TRBD1 (5 bases). V lost 5 bases and J lost 0, with 16 bases in between. The CDR3 totals 16 residues. Germline loops: CDR1 SSHAT, CDR2 FNYEAQ (reference sequence).

The chain links TRBV25-1 to TRBJ2-6, with 7 bases fitting TRBD1. V shed 6 bases and J 0 bases; nucleotides not matched to a gene: 11. Germline V gene data show CDR1 as MGHDK and CDR2 as SYGVNS. The CDR3 contains 18 residues. Here the CDR3 reads CASSGDSLYISGANVLTF. The CDR3 coding sequence is TGTGCCAGCAGCGGGGACAGTCTGTACATCTCTGGGGCCAACGTCCTGACTTTC.

The V call is TRBV4-2, the J call TRBJ2-1; D call uncertain. V lost 0 bases and J 5 bases, leaving 8 bases between the germline ends. The CDR3 extends over 14 amino acids. Germline V gene lookup returns CDR1 LGHNA and CDR2 YNFKEQ. The CDR3 bases are TGTGCCAGCAGCCAAGATGAACTGGACAATGAGCAGTTCTTC. It codes for CASSQDELDNEQFF.

The chain carries TRBV15 and TRBJ1-4; possible D gene TRBD1, 6 bases. The V gene lost 5 bases and the J gene lost 8 bases, with 18 bases spanning the gap. The germline V gene encodes CDR1 LNHNV and CDR2 YYDKDF (reference sequence). The CDR3 sequence is 15 residues long. CDR3 in DNA: TGTGCCACCAGCTCCCACAGGGAAAGTAGCGAAAAACTGTTTTTT. This translates into CATSSHRESSEKLFF.

The chain uses TRBV19 and TRBJ2-7; D possibly corresponds to TRBD1 (6 bases). The V and J ends lost 3 bases and 3 bases respectively, with 9 bases between them. Germline V CDR1 and CDR2: LNHDA, SQIVND (reference sequence). The CDR3 totals 13 residues. The CDR3 here is CASSMVQGYEQYF. CDR3 nucleotides: TGTGCCAGTAGTATGGTACAGGGCTACGAGCAGTACTTC.